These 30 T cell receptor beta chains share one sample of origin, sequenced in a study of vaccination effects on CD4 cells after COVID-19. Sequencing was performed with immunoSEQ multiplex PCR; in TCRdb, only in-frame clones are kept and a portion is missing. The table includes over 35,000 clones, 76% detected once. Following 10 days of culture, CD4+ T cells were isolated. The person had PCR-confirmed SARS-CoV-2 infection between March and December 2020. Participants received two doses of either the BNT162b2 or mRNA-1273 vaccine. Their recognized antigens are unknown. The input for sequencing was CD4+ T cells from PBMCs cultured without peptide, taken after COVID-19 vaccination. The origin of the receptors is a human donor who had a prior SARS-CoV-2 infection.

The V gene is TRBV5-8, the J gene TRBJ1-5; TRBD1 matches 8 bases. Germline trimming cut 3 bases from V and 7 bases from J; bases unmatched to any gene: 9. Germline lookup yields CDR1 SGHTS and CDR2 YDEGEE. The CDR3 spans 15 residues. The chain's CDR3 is CASSSGTGLGQPQHF. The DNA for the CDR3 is TGTGCCAGCAGCTCCGGGACAGGCCTTGGGCAGCCCCAGCATTTT.

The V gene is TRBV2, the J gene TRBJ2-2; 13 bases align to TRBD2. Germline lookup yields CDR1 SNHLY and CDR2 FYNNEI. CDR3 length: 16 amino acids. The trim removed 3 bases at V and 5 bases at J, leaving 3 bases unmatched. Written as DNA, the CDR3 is TGTGCCAGCAGTGACCGGACTAGCGGGGGTACCGGGGAGCTGTTTTTT. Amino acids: CASSDRTSGGTGELFF.

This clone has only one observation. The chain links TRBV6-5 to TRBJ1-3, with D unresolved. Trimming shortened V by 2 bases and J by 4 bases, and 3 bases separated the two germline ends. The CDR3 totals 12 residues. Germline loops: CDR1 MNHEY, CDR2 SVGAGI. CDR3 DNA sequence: TGTGCCAGCAGTTACGAAGGAAACACCATATATTTT. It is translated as CASSYEGNTIYF.

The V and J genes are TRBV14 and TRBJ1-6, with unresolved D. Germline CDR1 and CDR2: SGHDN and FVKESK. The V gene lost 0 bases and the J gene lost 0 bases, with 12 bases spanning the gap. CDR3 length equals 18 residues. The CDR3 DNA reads TGTGCCAGCAGCCAAGATCCCCGGAGAAGCTCCTATAATTCACCCCTCCACTTT. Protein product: CASSQDPRRSSYNSPLHF. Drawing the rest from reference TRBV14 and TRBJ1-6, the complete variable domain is EAGVTQFPSHSVIEKGQTVTLRCDPISGHDNLYWYRRVMGKEIKFLLHFVKESKQDESGMPNNRFLAERTGGTYSTLKVQPAELEDSGVYFCASSQDPRRSSYNSPLHFGNGTRLTVT.

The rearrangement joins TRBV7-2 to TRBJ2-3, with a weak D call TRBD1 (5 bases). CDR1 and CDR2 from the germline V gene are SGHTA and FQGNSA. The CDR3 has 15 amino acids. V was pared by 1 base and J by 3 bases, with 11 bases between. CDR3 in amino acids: CASSLEGPRTDTQYF. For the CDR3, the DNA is TGTGCCAGCAGCTTAGAGGGGCCGAGAACAGATACGCAGTATTTT.

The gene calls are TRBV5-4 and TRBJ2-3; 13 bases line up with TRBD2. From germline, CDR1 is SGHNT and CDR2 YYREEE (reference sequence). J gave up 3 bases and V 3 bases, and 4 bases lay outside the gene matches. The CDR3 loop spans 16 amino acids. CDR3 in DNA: TGTGCCAGCAGCTCCAAGACTAGCGGGAGGACAGATACGCAGTATTTT. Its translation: CASSSKTSGRTDTQYF.

In DNA form, the CDR3 reads TGCGCCAGCAGCGAGGGACTAGCGGAGTACAATGAGCAGTTCTTC. Residues: CASSEGLAEYNEQFF. This chain connects TRBV5-1 to TRBJ2-1; 11 positions match TRBD2. The ends lost 4 bases at V and 4 bases at J; junction bases unmatched: 4. Germline V CDR1 and CDR2: SGHRS, YFSETQ. This CDR3 has 15 amino acids.

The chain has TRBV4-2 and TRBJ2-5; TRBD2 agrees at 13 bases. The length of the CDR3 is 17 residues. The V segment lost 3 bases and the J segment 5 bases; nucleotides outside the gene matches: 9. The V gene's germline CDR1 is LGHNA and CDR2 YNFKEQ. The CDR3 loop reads CASSHPVGTSGTETQYF. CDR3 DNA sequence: TGTGCCAGCAGCCACCCGGTCGGGACTAGCGGGACGGAGACCCAGTACTTC.

The chain's CDR3 is CAEGQREGQDLVKNIQYF. In nucleotides, the CDR3 is TGTGCGGAAGGTCAGAGGGAGGGGCAGGACCTAGTCAAAAACATTCAGTACTTC. This rearrangement joins TRBV21-1 to TRBJ2-4; TRBD2 is the table's D call and was not checked against the DNA. TRBV21-1 is a documented pseudogene. CDR3 size: 18 residues.

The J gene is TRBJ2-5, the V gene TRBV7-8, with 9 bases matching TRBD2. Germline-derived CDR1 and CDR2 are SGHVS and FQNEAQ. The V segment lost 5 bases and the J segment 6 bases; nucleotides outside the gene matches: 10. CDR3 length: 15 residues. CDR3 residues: CASSTIAGASQTQYF. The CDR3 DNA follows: TGTGCCAGCAGCACGATAGCGGGGGCAAGCCAGACCCAGTACTTC.

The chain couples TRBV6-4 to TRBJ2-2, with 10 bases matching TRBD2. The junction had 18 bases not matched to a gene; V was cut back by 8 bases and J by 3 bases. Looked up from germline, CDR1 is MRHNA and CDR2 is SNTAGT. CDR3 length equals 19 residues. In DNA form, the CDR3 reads TGTGCCAGCTGGAGGGGCGCTCTAGCGGGGGAAGTTTACACCGGGGAGCTGTTTTTT. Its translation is CASWRGALAGEVYTGELFF.

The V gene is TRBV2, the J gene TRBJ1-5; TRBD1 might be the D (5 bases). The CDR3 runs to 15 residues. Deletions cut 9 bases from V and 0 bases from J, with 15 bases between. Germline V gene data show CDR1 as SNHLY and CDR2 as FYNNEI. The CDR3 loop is CASGANSYSNQPQHF. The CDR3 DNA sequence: TGTGCCAGTGGGGCAAACTCTTATAGCAATCAGCCCCAGCATTTT.

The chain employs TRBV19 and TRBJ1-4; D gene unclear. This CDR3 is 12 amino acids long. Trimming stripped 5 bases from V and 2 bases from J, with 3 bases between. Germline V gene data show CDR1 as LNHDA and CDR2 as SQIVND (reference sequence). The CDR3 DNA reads TGTGCCAGTAGTGTGACTAATGAAAAACTGTTTTTT. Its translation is CASSVTNEKLFF.

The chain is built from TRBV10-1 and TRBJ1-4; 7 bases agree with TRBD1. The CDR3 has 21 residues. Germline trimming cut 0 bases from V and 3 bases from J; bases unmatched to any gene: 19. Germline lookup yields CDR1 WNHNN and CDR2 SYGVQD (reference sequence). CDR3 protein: CASSESTGTYSGWGANEKLFF. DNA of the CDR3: TGCGCCAGCAGTGAGTCGACAGGGACCTACTCCGGGTGGGGGGCTAATGAAAAACTGTTTTTT.

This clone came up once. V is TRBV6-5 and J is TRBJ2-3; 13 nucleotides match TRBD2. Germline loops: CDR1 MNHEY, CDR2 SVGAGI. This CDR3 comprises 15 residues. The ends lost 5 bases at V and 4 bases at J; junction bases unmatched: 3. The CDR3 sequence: CASSKLAGGPDTQYF. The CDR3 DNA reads TGTGCCAGCAGTAAACTAGCGGGGGGGCCAGATACGCAGTATTTT.

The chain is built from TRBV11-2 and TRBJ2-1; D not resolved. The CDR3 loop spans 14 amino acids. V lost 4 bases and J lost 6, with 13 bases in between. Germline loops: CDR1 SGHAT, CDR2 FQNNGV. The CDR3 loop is CASSYRRVGNEQFF. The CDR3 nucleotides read TGTGCCAGCAGCTACCGTAGGGTGGGCAATGAGCAGTTCTTC.

CDR3 sequence reads: CAISDPGGFNEQFF. CDR3 in DNA: TGTGCCATCAGTGACCCAGGGGGGTTCAATGAGCAGTTCTTC. This rearrangement joins TRBV10-3 to TRBJ2-1; TRBD1 is a possible D gene (7 bases). Germline V gene lookup returns CDR1 ENHRY and CDR2 SYGVKD. Trimming took 3 bases from V and 6 from J, leaving 12 bases between them. This CDR3 comprises 14 residues.

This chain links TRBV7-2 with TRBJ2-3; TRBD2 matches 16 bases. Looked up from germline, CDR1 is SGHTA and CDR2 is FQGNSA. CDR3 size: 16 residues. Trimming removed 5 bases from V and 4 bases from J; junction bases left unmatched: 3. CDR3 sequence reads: CASSQGLAGGADTQYF. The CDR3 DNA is TGTGCCAGCAGCCAGGGACTAGCGGGAGGGGCAGATACGCAGTATTTT.

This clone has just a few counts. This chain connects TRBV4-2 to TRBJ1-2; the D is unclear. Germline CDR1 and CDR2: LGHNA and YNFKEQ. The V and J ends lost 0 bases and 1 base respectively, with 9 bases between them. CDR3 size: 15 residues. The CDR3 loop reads CASSQDRLLNYGYTF. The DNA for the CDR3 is TGTGCCAGCAGCCAAGATAGACTTCTTAACTATGGCTACACCTTC.

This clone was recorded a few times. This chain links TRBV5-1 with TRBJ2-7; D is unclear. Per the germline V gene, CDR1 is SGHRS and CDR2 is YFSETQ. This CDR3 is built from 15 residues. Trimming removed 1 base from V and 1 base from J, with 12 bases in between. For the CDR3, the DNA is TGCGCCAGCAGCTTGTCGGCAGGATTTTCCTACGAGCAGTACTTC. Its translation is CASSLSAGFSYEQYF. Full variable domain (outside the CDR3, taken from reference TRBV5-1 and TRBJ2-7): KAGVTQTPRYLIKTRGQQVTLSCSPISGHRSVSWYQQTPGQGLQFLFEYFSETQRNKGNFPGRFSGRQFSNSRSEMNVSTLELGDSALYLCASSLSAGFSYEQYFGPGTRLTVT.

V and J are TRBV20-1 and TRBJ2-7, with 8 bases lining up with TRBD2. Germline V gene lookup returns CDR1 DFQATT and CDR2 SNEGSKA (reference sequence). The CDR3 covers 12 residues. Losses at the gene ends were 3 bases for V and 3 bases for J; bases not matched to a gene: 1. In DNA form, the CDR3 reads TGCAGTGCTAGTCGGGGGGGCTACGAGCAGTACTTC. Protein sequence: CSASRGGYEQYF.

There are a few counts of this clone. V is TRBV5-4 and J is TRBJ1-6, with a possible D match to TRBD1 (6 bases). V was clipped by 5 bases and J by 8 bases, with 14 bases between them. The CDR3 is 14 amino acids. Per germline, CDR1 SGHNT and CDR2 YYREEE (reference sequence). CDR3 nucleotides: TGTGCCAGCAGTCTGGGGGGGGCGGATTCACCCCTCCACTTT. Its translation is CASSLGGADSPLHF.

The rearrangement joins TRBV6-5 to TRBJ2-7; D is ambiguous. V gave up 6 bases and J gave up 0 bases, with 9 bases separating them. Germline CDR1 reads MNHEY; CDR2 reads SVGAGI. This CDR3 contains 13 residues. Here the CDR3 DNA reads TGTGCCAGCAGGCCAGGTGGCTCCTACGAGCAGTACTTC. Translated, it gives CASRPGGSYEQYF.

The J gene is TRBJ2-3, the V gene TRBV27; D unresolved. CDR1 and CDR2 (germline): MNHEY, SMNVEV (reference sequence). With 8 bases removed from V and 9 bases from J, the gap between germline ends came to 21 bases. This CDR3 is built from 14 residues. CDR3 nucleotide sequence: TGTGCCAGCCGTGGGTCGCCCCGACACGAAACGCAGTATTTT. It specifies CASRGSPRHETQYF.

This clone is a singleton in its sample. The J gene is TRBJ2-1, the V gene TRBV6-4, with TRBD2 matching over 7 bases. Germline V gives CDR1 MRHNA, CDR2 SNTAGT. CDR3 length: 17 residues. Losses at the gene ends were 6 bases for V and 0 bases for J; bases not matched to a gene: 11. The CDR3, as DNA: TGTGCCAGCAGGGGACGGAGCGGGATTATCTCCTACAATGAGCAGTTCTTC. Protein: CASRGRSGIISYNEQFF.

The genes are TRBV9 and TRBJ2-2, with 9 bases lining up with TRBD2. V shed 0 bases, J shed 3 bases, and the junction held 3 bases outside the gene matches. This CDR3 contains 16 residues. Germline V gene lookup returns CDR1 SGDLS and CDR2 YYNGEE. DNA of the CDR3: TGTGCCAGCAGCGTAGTATCTAGCGGGGACACCGGGGAGCTGTTTTTT. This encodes CASSVVSSGDTGELFF.

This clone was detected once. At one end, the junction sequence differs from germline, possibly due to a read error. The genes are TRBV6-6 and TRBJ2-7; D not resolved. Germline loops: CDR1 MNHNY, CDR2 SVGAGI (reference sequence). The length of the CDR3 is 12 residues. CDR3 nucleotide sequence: TGTGCCAGCAGTTACTCGGCAGGTTTGGTGCTCTTC. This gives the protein CASSYSAGLVLF.

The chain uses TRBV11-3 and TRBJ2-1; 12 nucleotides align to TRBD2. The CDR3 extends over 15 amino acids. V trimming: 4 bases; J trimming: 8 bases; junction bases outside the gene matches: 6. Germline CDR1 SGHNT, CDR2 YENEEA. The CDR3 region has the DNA TGTGCCAGCAGCTCCGGGGGACTAGCGGGTGATGAGCAGTTCTTC. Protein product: CASSSGGLAGDEQFF.

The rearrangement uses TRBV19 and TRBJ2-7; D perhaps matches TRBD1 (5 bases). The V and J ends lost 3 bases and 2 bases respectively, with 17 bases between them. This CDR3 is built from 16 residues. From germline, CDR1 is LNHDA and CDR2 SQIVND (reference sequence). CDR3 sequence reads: CASSISQQGKTYEQYF. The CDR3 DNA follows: TGTGCCAGTAGTATCTCCCAGCAGGGAAAAACCTACGAGCAGTACTTC.

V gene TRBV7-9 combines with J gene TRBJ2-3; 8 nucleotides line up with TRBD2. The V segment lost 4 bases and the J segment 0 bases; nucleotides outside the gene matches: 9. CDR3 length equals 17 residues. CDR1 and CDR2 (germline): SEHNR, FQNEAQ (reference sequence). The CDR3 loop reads CASSSTYERGSTDTQYF. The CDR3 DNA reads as TGTGCCAGCAGCTCGACTTATGAGCGGGGGAGCACAGATACGCAGTATTTT.